This T cell receptor beta chain was observed in a study of blood T cell repertoires in COVID-19. Turning to the study itself: There were acute and convalescent COVID-19 samples, and they came from the United States, Italy and Spain. Nucleic acid was either cDNA or gDNA, and it came from T cells, B-cell-depleted T cells, or PBMCs.

The V gene lost 4 bases and the J gene lost 0 bases, with 10 bases spanning the gap. CDR3 length: 13 amino acids. The germline gives CDR1 GTSNPN, CDR2 SVGIG (reference sequence). Authors' processing steps: Estimation of nucleated cell counts relied on the amplification of reference gene primers. Method: immunoSEQ multiplex PCR; TCRdb's copy keeps in-frame clones and lacks some. The D gene and trimming were derived from the DNA, and the V and J assignments and clone size from that table. The data contain about 300,000 clones, 75% to 95% of them singletons. The Seattle patients, enrolled during active infection, were followed longitudinally.

Sequences were obtained from peripheral blood. This chain connects TRBV30 to TRBJ2-7; a possible D gene is TRBD1 (7 bases). This sequence was found in a woman in her 30s with COVID-19, enrolled during active disease. The CDR3 DNA reads as TGTGCCTGGACAGGGGGGAGCTCCTACGAGCAGTACTTC. It translates to CAWTGGSSYEQYF.